This T cell receptor beta chain was obtained from a study of shared clonotypes between healthy human individuals. Researchers ran the assay at a deep level. TCRdb's copy holds only in-frame clones and misses some; the assay was immunoSEQ multiplex PCR. The data show about 100,000 clones, almost 70% seen once. For this clone: No antigen is known for it.

General study results and limits: Rarefaction showed sorted-subset sequencing was incomplete despite large depth. Genetic and exposure-history diversity was limited by the few donors.

CDR1 is LGHNA and CDR2 is YSLEER in the germline V gene. V dropped 0 bases and J dropped 8 bases, with 22 bases sitting between them. CDR3 length: 18 residues. The healthy adult donors were HIV-negative and reported no recent acute infections or vaccinations. This clonotype was obtained from a young man in good health. Sequencing was done on a sample of memory CD8+ T cells sorted from blood. Subset of the sample: CD45RO+ cells pooled with CCR7-negative TemRA cells. The chain employs TRBV4-3 and TRBJ1-4; D unresolved. The CDR3 region is CASSQDPLPGPVAEKLFF. The CDR3 nucleotides read TGCGCCAGCAGCCAAGACCCTTTACCGGGCCCTGTCGCGGAAAAACTGTTTTTT.